This T cell receptor (beta chain) is drawn from a study of control samples from healthy donors and cancer patients. Germline CDR1 SGHRS, CDR2 YFSETQ. The V end was cut by 2 bases, the J end by 1 base, with 10 bases between. CDR3 length: 14 amino acids. Using immunoSEQ multiplex PCR, the repertoire was profiled, and TCRdb retains in-frame clones only, with some absent. In the table there are 100,000 to 150,000 clones, approximately 89% of which are singletons. The V gene is TRBV5-1, the J gene TRBJ2-7; D call uncertain. The sequence derives from a man aged 50-59 years with head and neck cancer. Sequenced: PBMCs. For the CDR3, the DNA is TGCGCCAGCAGCTTAACGGGTGCGTCCTACGAGCAGTACTTC. It is translated as CASSLTGASYEQYF.